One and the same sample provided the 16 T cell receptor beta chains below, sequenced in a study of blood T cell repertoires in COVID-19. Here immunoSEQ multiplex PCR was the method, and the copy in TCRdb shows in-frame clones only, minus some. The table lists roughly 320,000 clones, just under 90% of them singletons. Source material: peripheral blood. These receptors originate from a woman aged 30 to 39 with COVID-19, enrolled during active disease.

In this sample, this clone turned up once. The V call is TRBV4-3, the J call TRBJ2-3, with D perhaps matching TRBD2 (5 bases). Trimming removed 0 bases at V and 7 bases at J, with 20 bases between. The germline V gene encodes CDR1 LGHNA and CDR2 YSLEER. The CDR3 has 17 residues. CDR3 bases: TGCGCCAGCAGCCAAGATTGGCGGGCACAACTGGGAAATACGCAGTATTTT. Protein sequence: CASSQDWRAQLGNTQYF.

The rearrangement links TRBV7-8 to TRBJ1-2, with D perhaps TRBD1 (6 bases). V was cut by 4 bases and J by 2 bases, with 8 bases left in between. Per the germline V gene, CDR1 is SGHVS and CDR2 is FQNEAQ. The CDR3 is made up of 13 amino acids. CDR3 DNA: TGTGCCAGCAGCTACGACAGGAACTATGGCTACACCTTC. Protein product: CASSYDRNYGYTF.

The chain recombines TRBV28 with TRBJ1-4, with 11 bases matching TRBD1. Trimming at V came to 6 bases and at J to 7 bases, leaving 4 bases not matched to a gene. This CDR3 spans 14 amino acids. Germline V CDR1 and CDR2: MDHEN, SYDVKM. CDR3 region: CASSLGTGGEKLFF. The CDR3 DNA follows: TGTGCCAGCAGCCTAGGGACAGGGGGTGAAAAACTGTTTTTT.

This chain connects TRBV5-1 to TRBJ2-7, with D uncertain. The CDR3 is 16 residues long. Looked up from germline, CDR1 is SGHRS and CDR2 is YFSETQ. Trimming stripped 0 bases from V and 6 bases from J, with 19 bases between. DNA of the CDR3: TGCGCCAGCAGCTTGGGCCATGCGCGACTCGGTCCCGAGCAGTACTTC. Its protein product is CASSLGHARLGPEQYF. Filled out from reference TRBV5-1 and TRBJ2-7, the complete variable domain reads KAGVTQTPRYLIKTRGQQVTLSCSPISGHRSVSWYQQTPGQGLQFLFEYFSETQRNKGNFPGRFSGRQFSNSRSEMNVSTLELGDSALYLCASSLGHARLGPEQYFGPGTRLTVT.

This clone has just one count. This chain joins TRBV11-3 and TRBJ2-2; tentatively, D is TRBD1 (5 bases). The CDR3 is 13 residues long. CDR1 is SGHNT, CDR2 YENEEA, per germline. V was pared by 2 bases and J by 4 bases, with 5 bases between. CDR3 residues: CASSLRGTGELFF. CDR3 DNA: TGTGCCAGCAGCTTAAGGGGCACCGGGGAGCTGTTTTTT.

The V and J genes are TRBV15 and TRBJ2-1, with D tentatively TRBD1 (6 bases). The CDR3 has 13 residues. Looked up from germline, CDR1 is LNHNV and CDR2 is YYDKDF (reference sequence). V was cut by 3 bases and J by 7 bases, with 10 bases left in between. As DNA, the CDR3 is TGTGCCACCAGCAGGTTGGACAGTAATGAGCAGTTCTTC. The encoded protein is CATSRLDSNEQFF.

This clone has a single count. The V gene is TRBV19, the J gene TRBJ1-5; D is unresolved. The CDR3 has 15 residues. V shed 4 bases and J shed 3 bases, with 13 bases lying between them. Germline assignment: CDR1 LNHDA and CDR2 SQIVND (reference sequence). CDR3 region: CASSTNSGTNQPQHF. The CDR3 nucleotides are TGTGCCAGTAGTACCAATTCAGGTACCAATCAGCCCCAGCATTTT. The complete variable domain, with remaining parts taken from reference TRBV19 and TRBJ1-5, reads DGGITQSPKYLFRKEGQNVTLSCEQNLNHDAMYWYRQDPGQGLRLIYYSQIVNDFQKGDIAEGYSVSREKKESFPLTVTSAQKNPTAFYLCASSTNSGTNQPQHFGDGTRLSIL.

In DNA, the CDR3 is TGTGCCAGCAGCCAAGTTGTCGGGGGGGCAGAGACCCAGTACTTC. Its protein is CASSQVVGGAETQYF. The chain carries TRBV3-1 (or the pseudogene TRBV3-2) and TRBJ2-5, with 8 bases fitting TRBD2. This CDR3 spans 15 amino acids. Germline loops: CDR1 LGHDT, CDR2 YNNKEL (reference sequence). Trimming took 1 base from V and 4 from J; bases not matched to a gene: 5.

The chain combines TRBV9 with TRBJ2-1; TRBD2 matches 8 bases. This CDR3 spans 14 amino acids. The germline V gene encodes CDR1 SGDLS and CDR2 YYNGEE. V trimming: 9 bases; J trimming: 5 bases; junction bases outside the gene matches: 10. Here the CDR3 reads CANAGLAGDNEQFF. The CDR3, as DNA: TGTGCCAACGCCGGGCTAGCGGGTGACAATGAGCAGTTCTTC.

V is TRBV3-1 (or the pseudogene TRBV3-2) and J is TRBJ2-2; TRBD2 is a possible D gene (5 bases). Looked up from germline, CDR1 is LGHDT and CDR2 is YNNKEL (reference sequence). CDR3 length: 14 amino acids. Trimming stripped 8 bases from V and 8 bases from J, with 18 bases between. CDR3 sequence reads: CASSVDSRVGELFF. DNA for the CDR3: TGTGCCAGCTCGGTGGACTCTAGGGTAGGGGAGCTGTTTTTT.

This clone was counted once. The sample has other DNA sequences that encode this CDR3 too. The DNA of the CDR3 is TGTGCCAGTAGTATAGGGGGAGCGTACGAGCAGTACTTC. It encodes CASSIGGAYEQYF. This rearrangement joins TRBV19 to TRBJ2-7; weak D call: TRBD2 (5 bases). The CDR3 is 13 residues long. Germline V gene data show CDR1 as LNHDA and CDR2 as SQIVND (reference sequence). Trimming left V 1 base short and J 4 bases short, with 8 bases between.

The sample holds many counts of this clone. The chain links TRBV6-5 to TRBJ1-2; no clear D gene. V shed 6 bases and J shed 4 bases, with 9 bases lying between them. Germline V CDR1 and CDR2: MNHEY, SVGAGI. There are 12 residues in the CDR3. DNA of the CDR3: TGTGCCAGCAGCGACAAAATCTATGGCTACACCTTC. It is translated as CASSDKIYGYTF.

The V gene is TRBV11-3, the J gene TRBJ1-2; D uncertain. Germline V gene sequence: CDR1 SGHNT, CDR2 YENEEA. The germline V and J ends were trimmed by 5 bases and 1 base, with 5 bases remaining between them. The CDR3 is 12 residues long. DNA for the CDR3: TGTGCCAGCAGCAACAGTAACTATGGCTACACCTTC. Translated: CASSNSNYGYTF.

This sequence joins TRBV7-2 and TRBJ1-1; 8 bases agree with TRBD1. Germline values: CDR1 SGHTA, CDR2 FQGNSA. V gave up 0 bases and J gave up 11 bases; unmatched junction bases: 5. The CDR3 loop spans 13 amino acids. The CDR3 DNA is TGTGCCAGCAGCTTAGCGCAGGGGGCGGCGGCTTTCTTT. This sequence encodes CASSLAQGAAAFF.

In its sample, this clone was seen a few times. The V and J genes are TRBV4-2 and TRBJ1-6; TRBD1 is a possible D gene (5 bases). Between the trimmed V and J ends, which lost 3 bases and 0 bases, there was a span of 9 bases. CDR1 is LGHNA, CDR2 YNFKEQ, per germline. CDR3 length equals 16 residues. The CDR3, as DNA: TGTGCCAGCAGCCAGACAGAAACCTCCTATAATTCACCCCTCCACTTT. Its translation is CASSQTETSYNSPLHF.

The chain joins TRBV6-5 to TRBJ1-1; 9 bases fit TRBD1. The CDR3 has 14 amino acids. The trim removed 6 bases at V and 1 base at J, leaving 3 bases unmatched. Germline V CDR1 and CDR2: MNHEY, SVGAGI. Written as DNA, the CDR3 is TGTGCCAGCAGCGGACAGGGGACGAACACTGAAGCTTTCTTT. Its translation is CASSGQGTNTEAFF.